The 26 T cell receptor beta chains reported below all come from one sample, sequenced in a study of blood T cell repertoires in COVID-19 (TCRdb year 2020). Libraries were constructed by the immunoSEQ multiplex PCR assay. In its TCRdb copy, this immuneACCESS table keeps in-frame sequences only and misses some clones. Where compared with another copy, unresolved V genes explain less than half of these, and the others have no known cause. Counted in this sample were about 160,000 clones; around 84% of them appeared once. The biggest ten clones account for 7.5% to 8.5% of the sample. The material sequenced was peripheral blood. These receptor sequences come from a woman aged 55-69 years with COVID-19, enrolled during active disease.

The V call is TRBV3-1 (or the pseudogene TRBV3-2), the J call TRBJ1-1; 8 positions match TRBD1. Germline V gene lookup returns CDR1 LGHDT and CDR2 YNNKEL (reference sequence). V trimming: 1 base; J trimming: 4 bases; junction bases outside the gene matches: 8. This CDR3 is 16 amino acids long. The CDR3 here is CASSQVGQGASTEAFF. The CDR3 nucleotides read TGTGCCAGCAGCCAAGTCGGACAGGGAGCTAGCACTGAAGCTTTCTTT.

V is TRBV4-1 and J is TRBJ2-5; no definite D call. The ends were cut back, 1 base at V and 9 bases at J, with 12 bases in the middle. CDR1 and CDR2 from the germline V gene are MGHRA and YSYEKL. This CDR3 is built from 13 residues. The CDR3 DNA is TGCGCCAGCAGCCAAGTGATCCTGACACCCCAGTACTTC. Translation gives CASSQVILTPQYF.

The chain recombines TRBV7-9 with TRBJ2-1, with 10 positions matching TRBD1. V was pared by 5 bases and J by 4 bases, with 11 bases of the junction left unmatched. Germline CDR1 and CDR2: SEHNR and FQNEAQ (reference sequence). CDR3 length: 17 residues. The CDR3 coding sequence is TGTGCCAGCAGCGGCAGCCGGGACAGGGGCTTATACAATGAGCAGTTCTTC. It specifies CASSGSRDRGLYNEQFF.

The rearrangement links TRBV5-1 to TRBJ1-2; 10 nucleotides align to TRBD1. The CDR3 loop spans 15 amino acids. The germline V gene encodes CDR1 SGHRS and CDR2 YFSETQ. V was clipped by 5 bases and J by 7 bases; unmatched bases: 11. The CDR3 DNA reads TGCGCCAGCAGTACGGGCGACAGGGGGCTTGTTGGCTACACCTTC. It codes for CASSTGDRGLVGYTF. Complete variable domain (other parts from reference TRBV5-1 and TRBJ1-2): KAGVTQTPRYLIKTRGQQVTLSCSPISGHRSVSWYQQTPGQGLQFLFEYFSETQRNKGNFPGRFSGRQFSNSRSEMNVSTLELGDSALYLCASSTGDRGLVGYTFGSGTRLTVV.

This clone was observed once. The CDR3 loop is CASSERPGGGQPQHF. CDR3 in DNA: TGTGCCAGTAGTGAGCGACCCGGGGGTGGTCAGCCCCAGCATTTT. The chain joins TRBV19 to TRBJ1-5; the D gene is possibly TRBD1 (5 bases). Germline CDR1 and CDR2: LNHDA and SQIVND (reference sequence). V shed 5 bases and J shed 6 bases, with 17 bases lying between them. The CDR3 extends over 15 amino acids. Complete variable domain (other parts from reference TRBV19 and TRBJ1-5): DGGITQSPKYLFRKEGQNVTLSCEQNLNHDAMYWYRQDPGQGLRLIYYSQIVNDFQKGDIAEGYSVSREKKESFPLTVTSAQKNPTAFYLCASSERPGGGQPQHFGDGTRLSIL.

This sequence joins TRBV29-1 and TRBJ1-2, with unresolved D. The V end lost 6 bases, the J end lost 2 bases, and 10 bases lay between the germline ends. The CDR3 consists of 12 residues. CDR1 SQVTM and CDR2 ANQGSEA come from the germline V gene. The CDR3 sequence is CSVSQENYGYTF. CDR3 bases: TGCAGCGTCTCCCAGGAAAACTATGGCTACACCTTC.

The gene calls are TRBV6-5 and TRBJ1-1; TRBD1 might be the D (5 bases). Germline V gene lookup returns CDR1 MNHEY and CDR2 SVGAGI. V was trimmed by 6 bases and J by 4 bases, leaving 9 bases between them. The CDR3 runs to 12 residues. The CDR3 DNA is TGTGCCAGCAGAGCAGGGTTCACTGAAGCTTTCTTT. Residues: CASRAGFTEAFF.

The chain combines TRBV19 with TRBJ2-5; no reliable D call. CDR3 length: 16 residues. Germline lookup yields CDR1 LNHDA and CDR2 SQIVND (reference sequence). Trimming pared 2 bases from V and 2 bases from J, leaving 15 bases between. The CDR3 bases are TGTGCCAGTAGTATAAAGTCCGGCAGGTGGCAAGAGACCCAGTACTTC. The encoded protein is CASSIKSGRWQETQYF.

The rearrangement links TRBV6-6 to TRBJ2-2; TRBD1 agrees at 10 bases. The trim removed 6 bases at V and 7 bases at J, leaving 8 bases unmatched. This CDR3 is built from 15 residues. Germline CDR1 is MNHNY and CDR2 is SVGAGI (reference sequence). The CDR3 reads CASSDRDRGGGELFF. CDR3 DNA sequence: TGTGCCAGCAGCGACCGGGACAGGGGTGGCGGGGAGCTGTTTTTT.

V and J are TRBV4-1 and TRBJ1-5, with 7 bases matching TRBD1. The V segment lost 0 bases and the J segment 3 bases; nucleotides outside the gene matches: 5. The CDR3 has 16 residues. CDR1 is MGHRA and CDR2 is YSYEKL in the germline V gene. The DNA of the CDR3 is TGCGCCAGCAGCCAAGATGGGGGACAGTACAATCAGCCCCAGCATTTT. Translating gives CASSQDGGQYNQPQHF.

This clone came up once. The genes are TRBV6-5 and TRBJ2-3; 13 nucleotides line up with TRBD2. There are 14 residues in the CDR3. Germline values: CDR1 MNHEY, CDR2 SVGAGI. V dropped 7 bases and J dropped 4; count of bases not matched to a gene: 2. The CDR3 protein is CASKGLAGSDTQYF. The CDR3 nucleotides are TGTGCCAGCAAGGGACTAGCGGGATCAGATACGCAGTATTTT.

This clone was seen a single time. The chain joins TRBV19 to TRBJ2-1, with 7 bases fitting TRBD1. Germline CDR1 LNHDA, CDR2 SQIVND (reference sequence). The CDR3 sequence is 13 residues long. V was clipped by 6 bases and J by 6 bases; unmatched bases: 5. This CDR3 is CASRNRGSNEQFF. The DNA of the CDR3 is TGTGCCAGTAGAAACAGGGGTTCCAATGAGCAGTTCTTC. Variable domain in full (rest from reference TRBV19 and TRBJ2-1): DGGITQSPKYLFRKEGQNVTLSCEQNLNHDAMYWYRQDPGQGLRLIYYSQIVNDFQKGDIAEGYSVSREKKESFPLTVTSAQKNPTAFYLCASRNRGSNEQFFGPGTRLTVL.

This clone was found a few times. The gene calls are TRBV19 and TRBJ1-2; tentative D call: TRBD1 (5 bases). The CDR3 has 16 residues. The germline CDR1 and CDR2 sequences are LNHDA and SQIVND (reference sequence). V was cut by 10 bases and J by 6 bases, with 27 bases left in between. CDR3 in amino acids: CAISNRYRSLDHGYTF. In nucleotides, the CDR3 is TGTGCCATCTCGAACCGCTACAGGTCCCTCGACCATGGCTACACCTTC.

The chain couples TRBV5-5 to TRBJ1-4, with a weak D call TRBD1 (5 bases). Germline-derived CDR1 and CDR2 are SGHKS and YYEKEE (reference sequence). The V and J ends lost 3 bases and 5 bases respectively, with 14 bases between them. The length of the CDR3 is 15 residues. CDR3 sequence reads: CASSWGGRRNEKLFF. The DNA for the CDR3 is TGTGCCAGCAGCTGGGGGGGACGGAGGAATGAAAAACTGTTTTTT.

The chain has TRBV9 and TRBJ2-3; TRBD2 matches at 9 bases. V shed 0 bases, J shed 2 bases, and the junction held 7 bases outside the gene matches. The CDR3 is 17 amino acids. CDR1 and CDR2 from the germline V gene are SGDLS and YYNGEE. CDR3 protein: CASSVGISGGFTDTQYF. Here the CDR3 DNA reads TGTGCCAGCAGCGTAGGAATCAGCGGGGGGTTCACAGATACGCAGTATTTT.

This chain connects TRBV6-5 to TRBJ1-2, with a possible D match to TRBD1 (6 bases). There are 13 residues in the CDR3. V was clipped by 6 bases and J by 4 bases, with 12 bases between them. Germline-derived CDR1 and CDR2 are MNHEY and SVGAGI. DNA for the CDR3: TGTGCCAGCAGGAGAACAGGGCCCTATGGCTACACCTTC. Protein: CASRRTGPYGYTF.

V gene TRBV11-2 combines with J gene TRBJ1-6, with D perhaps matching TRBD1 (6 bases). V was cut by 6 bases and J by 3 bases, with 9 bases left in between. CDR1 SGHAT and CDR2 FQNNGV come from the germline V gene. This CDR3 is built from 14 residues. The CDR3 region is CASSPRGYNSPLHF. Written as DNA, the CDR3 is TGTGCCAGCAGTCCCAGGGGCTATAATTCACCCCTCCACTTT.

V and J are TRBV5-5 and TRBJ1-2; no firm D call. From germline, CDR1 is SGHKS and CDR2 YYEKEE (reference sequence). Trimming took off 0 bases at V and 2 bases at J, with 8 bases between the two ends. The CDR3 runs to 14 residues. CDR3 in DNA: TGTGCCAGCAGCTTGGGGCTCATAAACTATGGCTACACCTTC. Residues: CASSLGLINYGYTF.

This clone was seen only a few times. This chain links TRBV7-9 with TRBJ2-7, with 9 nucleotides matching TRBD1. The CDR3 is 13 amino acids. V trimming: 5 bases; J trimming: 7 bases; junction bases outside the gene matches: 6. In germline, CDR1 is SEHNR, CDR2 FQNEAQ (reference sequence). CDR3 amino acids: CASSPRTGAEQYV. As DNA, the CDR3 is TGTGCCAGCAGCCCCCGGACAGGGGCTGAGCAGTACGTC.

The DNA for the CDR3 is TGTGCCAGCAGCTGGCGACAAACGAACACCGGGGAGCTGTTTTTT. Its translation is CASSWRQTNTGELFF. The rearrangement joins TRBV28 to TRBJ2-2, with no clear D. This CDR3 spans 15 amino acids. Trimming left V 6 bases short and J 0 bases short, with 11 bases between. The V gene's germline CDR1 is MDHEN and CDR2 SYDVKM.

This clone was seen a few times. Written as DNA, the CDR3 is TGCGCCAGCAGCTTGGCAGGCGAAATTTACAATGAGCAGTTCTTC. Protein: CASSLAGEIYNEQFF. The chain is built from TRBV5-1 and TRBJ2-1, with D uncertain. Germline-derived CDR1 and CDR2 are SGHRS and YFSETQ. The CDR3 sequence is 15 residues long. V was cut by 0 bases and J by 4 bases, with 11 bases left in between.

V gene TRBV11-2 combines with J gene TRBJ2-1, with 7 bases fitting TRBD2. Germline V CDR1 and CDR2: SGHAT, FQNNGV. The CDR3 has 16 residues. V was clipped by 5 bases and J by 4 bases; unmatched bases: 11. The chain's CDR3 is CASSPLGLGVYNEQFF. The CDR3 DNA reads as TGTGCCAGCAGCCCACTAGGACTAGGGGTTTACAATGAGCAGTTCTTC.

J is TRBJ1-3 and V is TRBV27; no clear D gene. This CDR3 comprises 14 residues. Trimming took off 5 bases at V and 0 bases at J, with 8 bases between the two ends. Germline CDR1 is MNHEY and CDR2 is SMNVEV (reference sequence). The CDR3: CASSMLSSGNTIYF. The CDR3 coding sequence is TGTGCCAGCAGTATGTTGAGCTCTGGAAACACCATATATTTT.

V gene TRBV27 combines with J gene TRBJ1-5, with 7 bases that match TRBD1. The CDR3 runs to 13 residues. CDR1 and CDR2 (germline): MNHEY, SMNVEV (reference sequence). The J segment lost 9 bases and the V segment lost 5 bases, leaving 7 bases of the junction unmatched. CDR3: CASSPQGWSPQHF. Here the CDR3 DNA reads TGTGCCAGCAGTCCACAGGGGTGGTCGCCCCAGCATTTT.

This chain connects TRBV6-1 to TRBJ1-6; the match to TRBD1 covers 7 bases. The CDR3 consists of 16 residues. Trimming cost V 0 bases and J 10 bases; bases outside gene matches: 9. The germline V gene has CDR1 MNHNS and CDR2 SASEGT. CDR3 nucleotide sequence: TGTGCCAGCAGTGAAGCCTTGGCAGGGGGTCAGTCACCCCTCCACTTT. Its protein product is CASSEALAGGQSPLHF.

The chain uses TRBV3-1 (or the pseudogene TRBV3-2) and TRBJ2-1; no clear D. The V end was cut by 4 bases, the J end by 14 bases, with 12 bases between. Looked up from germline, CDR1 is LGHDT and CDR2 is YNNKEL (reference sequence). The CDR3 covers 11 residues. CDR3 nucleotides: TGTGCCAGCAGCCTTCGGAGAAGTAAGTTCTTC. Its translation is CASSLRRSKFF.